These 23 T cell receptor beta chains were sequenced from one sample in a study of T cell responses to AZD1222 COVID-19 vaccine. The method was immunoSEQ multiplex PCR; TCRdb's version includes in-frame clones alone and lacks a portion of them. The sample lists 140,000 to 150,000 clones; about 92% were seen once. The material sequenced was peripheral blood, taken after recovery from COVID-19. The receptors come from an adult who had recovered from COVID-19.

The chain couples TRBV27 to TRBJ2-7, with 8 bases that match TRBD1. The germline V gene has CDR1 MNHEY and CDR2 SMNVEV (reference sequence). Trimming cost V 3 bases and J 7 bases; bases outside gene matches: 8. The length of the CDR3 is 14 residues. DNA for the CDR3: TGTGCCAGCAGTTTCAGCAGGGGGCTGGGGGAGCAGTACTTC. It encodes CASSFSRGLGEQYF.

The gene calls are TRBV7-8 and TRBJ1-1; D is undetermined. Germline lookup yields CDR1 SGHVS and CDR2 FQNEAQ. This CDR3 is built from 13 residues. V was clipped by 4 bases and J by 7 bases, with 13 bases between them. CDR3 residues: CASSSSAEVEAFF. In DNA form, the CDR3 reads TGTGCCAGCAGCTCCTCAGCGGAGGTTGAAGCTTTCTTT.

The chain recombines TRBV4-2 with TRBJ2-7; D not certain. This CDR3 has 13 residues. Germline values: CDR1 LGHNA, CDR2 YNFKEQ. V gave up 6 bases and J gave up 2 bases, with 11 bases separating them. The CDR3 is CASSFSGPYEQYF. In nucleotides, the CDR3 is TGTGCCAGCAGTTTCAGTGGACCCTACGAGCAGTACTTC.

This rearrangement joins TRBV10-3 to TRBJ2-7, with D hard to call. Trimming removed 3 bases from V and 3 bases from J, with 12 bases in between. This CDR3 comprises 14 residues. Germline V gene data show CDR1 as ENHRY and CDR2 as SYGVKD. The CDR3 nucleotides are TGTGCCATCAGTGACGCCCAACCTATCTACGAGCAGTACTTC. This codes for CAISDAQPIYEQYF.

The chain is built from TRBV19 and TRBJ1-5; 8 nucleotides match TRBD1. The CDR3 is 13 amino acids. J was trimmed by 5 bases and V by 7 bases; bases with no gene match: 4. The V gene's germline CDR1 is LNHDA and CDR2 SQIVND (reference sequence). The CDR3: CASKGQDHQPQHF. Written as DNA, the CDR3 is TGTGCCAGTAAGGGACAGGACCATCAGCCCCAGCATTTT.

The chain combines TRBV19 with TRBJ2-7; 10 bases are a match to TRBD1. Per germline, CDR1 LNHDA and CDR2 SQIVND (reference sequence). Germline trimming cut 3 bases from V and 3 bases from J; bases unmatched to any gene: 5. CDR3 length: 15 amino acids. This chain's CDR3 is CASSIPGQGFYEQYF. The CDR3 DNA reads TGTGCCAGTAGTATCCCGGGACAGGGGTTCTACGAGCAGTACTTC.

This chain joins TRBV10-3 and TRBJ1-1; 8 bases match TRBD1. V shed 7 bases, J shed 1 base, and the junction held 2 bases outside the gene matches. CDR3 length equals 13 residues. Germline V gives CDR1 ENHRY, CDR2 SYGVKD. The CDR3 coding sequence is TGTGCCATCAAAGGGACAGGGAACACTGAAGCTTTCTTT. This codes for CAIKGTGNTEAFF.

In DNA form, the CDR3 reads TGTGCCACCGCTCCTACTGGCCCAAAAGAGACCCAGTACTTC. This translates into CATAPTGPKETQYF. This chain links TRBV24-1 with TRBJ2-5; D unclear. The germline V gene encodes CDR1 KGHDR and CDR2 SFDVKD. CDR3 length: 14 residues. V shed 9 bases and J shed 3 bases, with 16 bases lying between them.

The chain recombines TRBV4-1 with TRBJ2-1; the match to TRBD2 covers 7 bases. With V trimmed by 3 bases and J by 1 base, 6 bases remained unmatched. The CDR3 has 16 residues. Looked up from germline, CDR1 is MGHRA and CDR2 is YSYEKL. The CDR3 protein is CASSQQLAVSYNEQFF. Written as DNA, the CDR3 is TGCGCCAGCAGCCAGCAGCTAGCGGTATCCTACAATGAGCAGTTCTTC.

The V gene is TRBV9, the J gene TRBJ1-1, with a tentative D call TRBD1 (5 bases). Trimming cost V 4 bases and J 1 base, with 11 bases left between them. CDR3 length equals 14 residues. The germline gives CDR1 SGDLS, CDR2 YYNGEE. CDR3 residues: CASSLTGGNTEAFF. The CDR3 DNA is TGTGCCAGCAGCCTCACTGGGGGGAACACTGAAGCTTTCTTT.

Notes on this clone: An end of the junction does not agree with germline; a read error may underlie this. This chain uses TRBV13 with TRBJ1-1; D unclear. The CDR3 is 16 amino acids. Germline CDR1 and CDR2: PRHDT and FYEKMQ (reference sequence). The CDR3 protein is CASTRTAGLLNAEAFF. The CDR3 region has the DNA TGTGCCAGCACCCGGACGGCAGGTCTTTTGAACGCTGAAGCTTTCTTT.

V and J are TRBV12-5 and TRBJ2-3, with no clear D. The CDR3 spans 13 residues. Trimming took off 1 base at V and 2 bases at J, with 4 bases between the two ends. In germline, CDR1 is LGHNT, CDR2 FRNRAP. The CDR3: CASGLAYTDTQYF. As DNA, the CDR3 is TGTGCTAGTGGTTTGGCCTACACAGATACGCAGTATTTT.

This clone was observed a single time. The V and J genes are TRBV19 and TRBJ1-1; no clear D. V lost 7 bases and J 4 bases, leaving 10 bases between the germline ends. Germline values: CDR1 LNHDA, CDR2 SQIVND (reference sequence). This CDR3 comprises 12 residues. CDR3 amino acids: CASNGRGTEAFF. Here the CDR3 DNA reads TGTGCCAGTAATGGCAGAGGCACTGAAGCTTTCTTT.

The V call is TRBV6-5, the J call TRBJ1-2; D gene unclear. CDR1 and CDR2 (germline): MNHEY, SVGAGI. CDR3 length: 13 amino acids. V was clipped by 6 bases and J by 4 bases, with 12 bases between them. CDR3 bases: TGTGCCAGCAGCCGGAGCTCTACCTATGGCTACACCTTC. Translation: CASSRSSTYGYTF.

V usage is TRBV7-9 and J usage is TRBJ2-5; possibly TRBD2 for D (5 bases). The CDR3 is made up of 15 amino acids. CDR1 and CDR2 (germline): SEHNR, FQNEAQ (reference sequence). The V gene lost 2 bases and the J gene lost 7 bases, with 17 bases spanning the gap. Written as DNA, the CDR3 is TGTGCCAGCAGCTTAAGTTCGGGATCGGGCGGGACCCAGTACTTC. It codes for CASSLSSGSGGTQYF.

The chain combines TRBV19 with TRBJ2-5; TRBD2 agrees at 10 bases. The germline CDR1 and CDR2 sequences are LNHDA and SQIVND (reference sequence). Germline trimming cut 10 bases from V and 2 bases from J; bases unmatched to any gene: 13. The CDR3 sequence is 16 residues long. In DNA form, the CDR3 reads TGTGCCACCACGGGTCTCTCAGCGGGAGGGCAAGAGACCCAGTACTTC. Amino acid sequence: CATTGLSAGGQETQYF.

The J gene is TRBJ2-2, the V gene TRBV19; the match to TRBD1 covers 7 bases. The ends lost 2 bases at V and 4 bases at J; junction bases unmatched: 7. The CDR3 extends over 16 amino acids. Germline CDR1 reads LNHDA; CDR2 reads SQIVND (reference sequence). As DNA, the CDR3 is TGTGCCAGTAGTATACCACAGGGGTTAGGCACCGGGGAGCTGTTTTTT. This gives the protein CASSIPQGLGTGELFF.

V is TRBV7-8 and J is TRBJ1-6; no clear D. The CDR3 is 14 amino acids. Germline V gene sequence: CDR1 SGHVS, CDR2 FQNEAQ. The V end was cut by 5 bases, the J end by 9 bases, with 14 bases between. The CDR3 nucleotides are TGTGCCAGCAGCCGTGTTGATAGTGGTTCACCCCTCCACTTT. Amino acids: CASSRVDSGSPLHF. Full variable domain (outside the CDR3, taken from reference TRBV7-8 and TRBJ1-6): GAGVSQSPRYKVAKRGQDVALRCDPISGHVSLFWYQQALGQGPEFLTYFQNEAQLDKSGLPSDRFFAERPEGSVSTLKIQRTQQEDSAVYLCASSRVDSGSPLHFGNGTRLTVT.

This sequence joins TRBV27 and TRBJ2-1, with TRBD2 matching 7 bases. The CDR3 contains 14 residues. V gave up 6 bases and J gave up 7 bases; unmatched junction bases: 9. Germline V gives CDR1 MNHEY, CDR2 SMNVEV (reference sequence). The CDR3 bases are TGTGCCAGCAGGACAAGCGGGAATAGGAATGAGCAGTTCTTC. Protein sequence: CASRTSGNRNEQFF.

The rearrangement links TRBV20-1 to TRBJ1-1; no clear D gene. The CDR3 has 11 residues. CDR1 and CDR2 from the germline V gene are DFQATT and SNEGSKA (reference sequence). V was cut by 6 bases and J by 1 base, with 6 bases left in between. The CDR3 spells CSAGGNTEAFF. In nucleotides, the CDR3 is TGCAGTGCCGGTGGGAACACTGAAGCTTTCTTT.

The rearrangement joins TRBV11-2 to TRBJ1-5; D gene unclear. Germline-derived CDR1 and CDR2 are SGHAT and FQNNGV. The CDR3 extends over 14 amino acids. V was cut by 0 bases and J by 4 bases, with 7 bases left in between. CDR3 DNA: TGTGCCAGCAGCTTAGAAACCGGGAATCAGCCCCAGCATTTT. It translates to CASSLETGNQPQHF.

CDR3 bases: TGCGCCAGCAGAGATACTCTAAACACCGGGGAGCTGTTTTTT. This sequence encodes CASRDTLNTGELFF. The chain couples TRBV10-1 to TRBJ2-2; D is uncertain. V lost 6 bases and J 2 bases, leaving 10 bases between the germline ends. Germline values: CDR1 WNHNN, CDR2 SYGVQD (reference sequence). The CDR3 runs to 14 residues.

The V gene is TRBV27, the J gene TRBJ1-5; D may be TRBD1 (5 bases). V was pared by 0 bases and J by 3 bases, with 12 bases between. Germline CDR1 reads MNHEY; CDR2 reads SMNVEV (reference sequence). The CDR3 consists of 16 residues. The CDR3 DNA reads TGTGCCAGCAGTTTATCCGGGGGGTCTTTCAATCAGCCCCAGCATTTT. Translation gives CASSLSGGSFNQPQHF.